The 27 T cell receptor beta chains below all came from one sample that was sequenced in a study of cytomegalovirus exposure and HLA in healthy donors. PCR used 60 Vbeta primers and 13 Jbeta primers. Using immunoSEQ multiplex PCR, the repertoire was profiled, and TCRdb retains in-frame clones only, with some absent. The sample holds tens of thousands of clones, roughly 73% seen once. Specimen: PBMCs. These receptors were taken from a man aged 40-50 years in good health and CMV-seronegative.

V is TRBV19 and J is TRBJ2-2; D is perhaps TRBD2 (5 bases). V was cut by 3 bases and J by 6 bases, with 11 bases left in between. This CDR3 has 14 amino acids. Germline loops: CDR1 LNHDA, CDR2 SQIVND (reference sequence). The CDR3 reads CASSIRGRAGELFF. The CDR3, as DNA: TGTGCCAGTAGTATCCGTGGGAGAGCCGGGGAGCTGTTTTTT.

V gene TRBV7-2 combines with J gene TRBJ1-4, with 8 bases fitting TRBD1. CDR3 size: 15 residues. Germline V gene sequence: CDR1 SGHTA, CDR2 FQGNSA. Trimming took 5 bases from V and 7 from J; bases not matched to a gene: 9. CDR3 sequence (DNA): TGTGCCAGCAGCGAATCCAGGGGGCTCGGTGAAAAACTGTTTTTT. It specifies CASSESRGLGEKLFF.

The DNA for the CDR3 is TGCAGCGTTGAAGATGGGGGACTAGCGGGAGTCTCCTACAATGAGCAGTTCTTC. Its translation: CSVEDGGLAGVSYNEQFF. This chain uses TRBV29-1 with TRBJ2-1; TRBD2 aligns across 14 bases. Germline V gene lookup returns CDR1 SQVTM and CDR2 ANQGSEA. The CDR3 runs to 18 residues. V was pared by 0 bases and J by 0 bases, with 4 bases of the junction left unmatched.

The chain is built from TRBV6-6 and TRBJ1-5; the D gene is possibly TRBD1 (5 bases). The CDR3 totals 16 residues. CDR1 and CDR2 from the germline V gene are MNHNY and SVGAGI (reference sequence). The V gene lost 4 bases and the J gene lost 3 bases, with 16 bases spanning the gap. This chain's CDR3 is CASSSHGGGVNQPQHF. For the CDR3, the DNA is TGTGCCAGCAGTTCCCATGGGGGAGGGGTCAATCAGCCCCAGCATTTT.

In this sample, this clone turned up a few times. The J gene is TRBJ1-4, the V gene TRBV7-9, with D hard to call. The CDR3 is 14 residues long. Germline V lookup: CDR1 SEHNR, CDR2 FQNEAQ (reference sequence). V was trimmed by 7 bases and J by 1 base, leaving 10 bases between them. CDR3 nucleotides: TGTGCCAGCACCAAGAGCCAAACTAATGAAAAACTGTTTTTT. It codes for CASTKSQTNEKLFF.

The chain carries TRBV19 and TRBJ1-5, with 10 bases that match TRBD1. CDR3 length: 15 amino acids. CDR1 LNHDA and CDR2 SQIVND come from the germline V gene (reference sequence). J lost 6 bases, V lost 5 bases, and 7 bases had no gene match. The CDR3 loop reads CASSSGDRGTQPQHF. The CDR3 region has the DNA TGTGCCAGTAGTTCCGGGGACAGGGGAACTCAGCCCCAGCATTTT.

J is TRBJ2-5 and V is TRBV13, with D possibly matching TRBD1 (5 bases). The end of the DNA aligns better with TRBJ2-7, so the J call may be wrong. In germline, CDR1 is PRHDT, CDR2 FYEKMQ (reference sequence). The CDR3 has 14 residues. This CDR3 reads CASSSVQGGYEQYF. The CDR3 DNA reads as TGTGCCAGCAGCTCGGTCCAGGGTGGGTACGAGCAGTACTTC.

The rearrangement joins TRBV7-9 to TRBJ1-6; 9 bases are a match to TRBD1. Per germline, CDR1 SEHNR and CDR2 FQNEAQ (reference sequence). Germline trimming cut 6 bases from V and 0 bases from J; bases unmatched to any gene: 9. This CDR3 has 18 residues. CDR3 loop: CASSPGQGVSSYNSPLHF. Written as DNA, the CDR3 is TGTGCCAGCAGTCCGGGACAGGGAGTGAGCTCCTATAATTCACCCCTCCACTTT.

This clone was recorded once. The junction and the germline gene differ at one end; a read error may be behind it. The rearrangement joins TRBV7-9 to TRBJ1-2; 8 nucleotides line up with TRBD1. Germline assignment: CDR1 SEHNR and CDR2 FQNEAQ (reference sequence). This CDR3 is built from 15 residues. The CDR3 loop reads CSSSYTGGSDYGYTF. CDR3 bases: TGTTCCAGCAGCTATACAGGGGGTTCCGACTATGGCTACACCTTC.

V and J are TRBV19 and TRBJ2-3; a weak D match, TRBD2 (6 bases). The CDR3 is 14 amino acids. Per the germline V gene, CDR1 is LNHDA and CDR2 is SQIVND (reference sequence). V lost 5 bases and J 4 bases, leaving 13 bases between the germline ends. CDR3 bases: TGTGCCAGTAGTTTGCGGGACTCGGCAGATACGCAGTATTTT. It yields the protein CASSLRDSADTQYF.

V usage is TRBV28 and J usage is TRBJ1-4; D ambiguous. With 6 bases removed from V and 0 bases from J, the gap between germline ends came to 11 bases. CDR3 length: 15 residues. CDR1 is MDHEN and CDR2 is SYDVKM in the germline V gene. CDR3 DNA sequence: TGTGCCAGCAGACTCCCACGGGCAACTAATGAAAAACTGTTTTTT. Amino acid sequence: CASRLPRATNEKLFF.

The chain recombines TRBV14 with TRBJ1-2; D is undetermined. The CDR3 is made up of 13 amino acids. Trimming removed 1 base at V and 3 bases at J, with 6 bases between. From germline, CDR1 is SGHDN and CDR2 FVKESK. The CDR3 is CASSQAGDYGYTF. The CDR3, as DNA: TGTGCCAGCAGCCAAGCAGGCGACTATGGCTACACCTTC.

This sequence joins TRBV2 and TRBJ1-1; D is ambiguous. Trimming took 0 bases from V and 4 from J, leaving 6 bases between them. This CDR3 is 13 amino acids long. CDR1 SNHLY and CDR2 FYNNEI come from the germline V gene. In nucleotides, the CDR3 is TGTGCCAGCAGTGAAGCGAGGTTCACTGAAGCTTTCTTT. Translated: CASSEARFTEAFF.

Notes on this clone: Compared with germline, one end of the junction differs, possibly owing to a read error. The V gene is TRBV14, the J gene TRBJ2-4, with TRBD1 identical over 9 bases. The CDR3 loop spans 12 amino acids. The germline V gene has CDR1 SGHDN and CDR2 FVKESK. CDR3 nucleotide sequence: TGTGCCGGCAGGACAGGGGAATACATTCAGTACTTC. Translation: CAGRTGEYIQYF.

This chain connects TRBV6-5 to TRBJ1-1; TRBD1 matches at 8 bases. CDR1 is MNHEY, CDR2 SVGAGI, per germline. The CDR3 is 15 amino acids. V was pared by 5 bases and J by 0 bases, with 5 bases of the junction left unmatched. The CDR3 coding sequence is TGTGCCAGCAGTGGCAGACAGGGGATGAACACTGAAGCTTTCTTT. Translating gives CASSGRQGMNTEAFF.

The chain couples TRBV16 to TRBJ1-6; 8 positions agree with TRBD1. The CDR3 spans 14 residues. The V gene's germline CDR1 is KGHSY and CDR2 FQNENV. Losses at the gene ends were 3 bases for V and 7 bases for J; bases not matched to a gene: 2. CDR3 residues: CASSQGQENSPLHF. CDR3 in DNA: TGTGCCAGCAGCCAGGGACAGGAGAATTCACCCCTCCACTTT.

The J gene is TRBJ1-6, the V gene TRBV19, with D possibly being TRBD1 (6 bases). V gave up 2 bases and J gave up 0 bases, with 8 bases separating them. CDR3 length: 16 residues. Germline-derived CDR1 and CDR2 are LNHDA and SQIVND (reference sequence). The CDR3 protein is CASSITGSSYNSPLHF. The CDR3 DNA is TGTGCCAGTAGTATAACAGGGAGCTCCTATAATTCACCCCTCCACTTT.

The chain has TRBV5-1 and TRBJ1-2, with a weak D call TRBD1 (6 bases). Per germline, CDR1 SGHRS and CDR2 YFSETQ. This CDR3 has 15 residues. V lost 4 bases, J lost 3 bases, and 16 bases lay in between. The CDR3 DNA reads TGCGCCAGCAGCCGACAGGCCAATGGGGACTATGGCTACACCTTC. This translates into CASSRQANGDYGYTF.

The gene calls are TRBV28 and TRBJ2-5; the D gene is possibly TRBD2 (6 bases). This CDR3 has 13 amino acids. In germline, CDR1 is MDHEN, CDR2 SYDVKM. The V gene lost 4 bases and the J gene lost 3 bases, with 9 bases spanning the gap. The CDR3 DNA reads TGTGCCAGCAGTTCCGGGGGTGAAGAGACCCAGTACTTC. This gives the protein CASSSGGEETQYF.

CDR3 amino acids: CASSSPRGYTEAFF. DNA of the CDR3: TGTGCCAGTAGTAGCCCTCGGGGATATACTGAAGCTTTCTTT. The V gene is TRBV19, the J gene TRBJ1-1; D not resolved. Germline CDR1 LNHDA, CDR2 SQIVND (reference sequence). The CDR3 covers 14 residues. V was trimmed by 4 bases and J by 5 bases, leaving 14 bases between them.

J is TRBJ1-5 and V is TRBV5-5; D remains ambiguous. Trimming took 1 base from V and 1 from J, leaving 6 bases between them. CDR3 length: 14 amino acids. CDR1 SGHKS and CDR2 YYEKEE come from the germline V gene (reference sequence). CDR3 nucleotide sequence: TGTGCCAGCAGCTTGCCGGGGAGCAATCAGCCCCAGCATTTT. Encoded protein: CASSLPGSNQPQHF.

The genes are TRBV29-1 and TRBJ1-1; no reliable D call. Looked up from germline, CDR1 is SQVTM and CDR2 is ANQGSEA. The CDR3 is 13 residues long. Deletions cut 5 bases from V and 1 base from J, with 11 bases between. CDR3 residues: CSVRLERNTEAFF. Written as DNA, the CDR3 is TGCAGCGTTCGATTAGAGAGGAACACTGAAGCTTTCTTT.

This clone came up a few times. The CDR3 protein is CASSVGTLLSSYNSPLHF. The CDR3 DNA is TGTGCCAGCAGCGTCGGGACTCTTCTAAGCTCCTATAATTCACCCCTCCACTTT. V usage is TRBV9 and J usage is TRBJ1-6, with D perhaps TRBD1 (5 bases). V lost 2 bases and J lost 0, with 15 bases in between. The CDR3 has 18 amino acids. Germline V gene lookup returns CDR1 SGDLS and CDR2 YYNGEE.

DNA of the CDR3: TGTGCCATCAGTGAGTCGAGAGGTTCTAATGAAAAACTGTTTTTT. Its protein is CAISESRGSNEKLFF. The genes are TRBV10-3 and TRBJ1-4; unclear D gene. The CDR3 loop spans 15 amino acids. Germline loops: CDR1 ENHRY, CDR2 SYGVKD. Trimming removed 0 bases from V and 3 bases from J, with 8 bases in between.

In this sample, this clone turned up a few times. The rearrangement links TRBV7-8 to TRBJ2-7, with TRBD1 as a possible D gene (6 bases). This CDR3 spans 15 amino acids. Trimming stripped 0 bases from V and 1 base from J, with 10 bases between. Germline V CDR1 and CDR2: SGHVS, FQNEAQ. This chain's CDR3 is CASSLAQGPSYEQYF. Written as DNA, the CDR3 is TGTGCCAGCAGCTTAGCACAGGGCCCATCCTACGAGCAGTACTTC.

J is TRBJ2-5 and V is TRBV19, with D tentatively TRBD2 (5 bases). There are 13 residues in the CDR3. The germline V and J ends were trimmed by 4 bases and 1 base, with 7 bases remaining between them. Per the germline V gene, CDR1 is LNHDA and CDR2 is SQIVND (reference sequence). CDR3 DNA sequence: TGTGCCAGTAGTAACAGCGGCCAAGAGACCCAGTACTTC. This translates into CASSNSGQETQYF.

The DNA of the CDR3 is TGTGCCAGTAGTATTGGGGCAGGGGCTCTGTGGCACGAGCAGTACTTC. Its translation: CASSIGAGALWHEQYF. V and J are TRBV19 and TRBJ2-5; TRBD1 is a possible D gene (6 bases). With the DNA end fitting TRBJ2-7 better, the J assignment may be wrong. Looked up from germline, CDR1 is LNHDA and CDR2 is SQIVND (reference sequence). The CDR3 has 16 residues.